This T cell receptor beta chain was retrieved from a study of blood T cell repertoires in COVID-19 (TCRdb year 2020). For the wider study: Samples covering the acute and convalescent phases of COVID-19 were provided by collaborators in the United States, Italy and Spain. The prospective study material was composed of cDNA or gDNA derived from T cells, B-cell-depleted T cells, or PBMCs. Subjects who had been exposed to COVID-19, were actively infected with it, or had recovered from it provided the deeply sampled blood TCRbeta repertoires that made up the dataset. The repertoires were released in a freely available public database intended as a resource for research on the immune response to SARS-CoV-2. The samples were drawn from the first 160 participants of the ongoing ImmuneRACE study and from 950 to 1,500 subjects provided by 6 global collaborators. The sample metadata nearly always contained a de-identified subject ID, COVID-19 status, age in years and sex. Where available, HLA class I and class II types were taken from metadata supplied by the sample provider and were not determined by assay-based typing. Results and caveats for the whole study, not just this receptor: The quantity of clinical and demographic metadata differed by source and by participant and was supplied without curation.

TCRbeta CDR3 regions were amplified from genomic DNA using the immunoSEQ Assay, a bias-controlled multiplex PCR. In the original analysis: Within the assay, amplification of reference gene primers was used to estimate how many nucleated cells each sample contained. To quantify the absolute abundance of each unique TCRbeta CDR3 rearrangement, sequence reads were collapsed and filtered. For each sample, productive Simpson clonality was calculated as the square root of Simpson's diversity index across productive rearrangements. This is the immuneACCESS table as TCRdb keeps it, with only in-frame sequences that have V and J called. A part of the clones is gone; compared with another copy, unresolved V genes explain less than half, and the rest is unexplained. V and J calls and clone size follow that table, whereas D and trimming were derived from the DNA. In all, the sample holds 55,000 to 75,000 clones, and about four fifths of those were seen once. The top ten clonotypes cover roughly 6.8% of the sample.

Whole blood was collected in K2EDTA tubes by collaborating institutions according to the institutions' own protocols. For TCRbeta analysis, collaborators shipped samples in one of three forms: frozen whole blood, isolated PBMCs, or DNA extracted from either of those sample types. Trimming leaves V shorter by 3 bases and J shorter by 1 base, with the junction holding 9 bases beyond the gene matches. The CDR3 runs 17 residues from the cysteine to the phenylalanine. The retained sequence is limited to the CDR3, 51 bases, with the frame set at the first base. Per the germline V gene (reference sequence), MNHEY is the CDR1 and SMNVEV is the CDR2. This clone was seen only a few times. The antigen it binds to is not known. No base quality values were provided; no much bigger clone lies one nucleotide off.

The sample taken for sequencing was peripheral blood. This TCR was sampled from a human donor in a cohort sampled during active COVID-19. The V and J genes are TRBV27 and TRBJ2-3; 8 nucleotides in the junction match TRBD2. The DNA sequence is TGTGCCAGCAGTTTCCTCGGGGGACTAGGAGGCACAGATACGCAGTATTTT. This codes for CASSFLGGLGGTDTQYF.